The 25 T cell receptor beta chains presented below share a single source sample, sequenced in a study of early T cells in non-severe SARS-CoV-2 infection. TCRdb fed the 5' RACE reads into MiXCR, producing one record per CDR3 protein. The sample carries 40,000 or so distinct CDR3 sequences, around 5.4% recorded once. The material sequenced was whole blood, taken at baseline. These receptors were obtained from an adult who was a healthcare worker with PCR-confirmed SARS-CoV-2 infection or an uninfected control (not recorded which).

This clonotype was seen at least ten times. The chain's CDR3 is CSVEGGSNYGYTF. The CDR3 DNA reads TGCAGCGTTGAAGGGGGCAGCAACTATGGCTACACCTTC. The chain couples TRBV29-1 to TRBJ1-2, with D perhaps TRBD1 (5 bases). The CDR3 sequence is 13 residues long. The germline V gene has CDR1 SQVTM and CDR2 ANQGSEA. The V end was cut by 1 base, the J end by 2 bases, with 8 bases between.

The chain uses TRBV27 and TRBJ1-6; the D is unclear. Germline assignment: CDR1 MNHEY and CDR2 SMNVEV (reference sequence). V lost 6 bases and J lost 6, with 18 bases in between. The CDR3 consists of 16 residues. CDR3 sequence reads: CASSQSPSSGNSPLHF. DNA for the CDR3: TGTGCCAGCAGCCAAAGCCCGTCCTCGGGTAATTCACCCCTCCACTTT.

The sample holds a few counts of this clonotype. Written as DNA, the CDR3 is TGTGCCAGCAGCCAAGATCCCAGCGGGAGGGGCAACACCGGGGAGCTGTTTTTT. Its protein product is CASSQDPSGRGNTGELFF. The V call is TRBV3-1, the J call TRBJ2-2; TRBD2 matches at 10 bases. Germline V gene sequence: CDR1 LGHDT, CDR2 YNNKEL (reference sequence). The CDR3 is 18 residues long. Trimming removed 0 bases from V and 2 bases from J; junction bases left unmatched: 6.

This clonotype showed up many times. The chain has TRBV4-2 and TRBJ2-7; D uncertain. The CDR3 sequence is 16 residues long. Between the trimmed V and J ends, which lost 0 bases and 0 bases, there was a span of 12 bases. Germline V lookup: CDR1 LGHNA, CDR2 YNFKEQ. The CDR3 DNA is TGTGCCAGCAGCCAAGATCCCCTAGATAACTCCTACGAGCAGTACTTC. It is translated as CASSQDPLDNSYEQYF.

This clonotype was observed many times. This chain links TRBV29-1 with TRBJ1-4, with a weak D call TRBD1 (6 bases). Trimming took off 6 bases at V and 7 bases at J, with 15 bases between the two ends. CDR3 size: 13 residues. Germline values: CDR1 SQVTM, CDR2 ANQGSEA. In DNA form, the CDR3 reads TGCAGCGTCCGGGTATGGGGGGCTGAAAAACTGTTTTTT. Protein product: CSVRVWGAEKLFF.

Concerning this clonotype: A much larger clonotype is one base distant, so this may be a read error. The chain joins TRBV13 to TRBJ2-7; TRBD2 matches at 9 bases. The V gene's germline CDR1 is PRHDT and CDR2 FYEKMQ (reference sequence). The CDR3 length is 16 residues. As DNA, the CDR3 is TGTGTCAGCAGCGAGGAGGATAGCGGGAGTTCCTACGAGCAGTACTTC. This gives the protein CVSSEEDSGSSYEQYF.

This clonotype was observed at least ten times. The V and J genes are TRBV30 and TRBJ2-7; D gene ambiguous. Germline CDR1 GTSNPN, CDR2 SVGIG (reference sequence). Trimming stripped 1 base from V and 2 bases from J, with 9 bases between. The CDR3 length is 13 residues. CDR3 coding DNA: TGTGCCTGGAGTGGGTACAATGCCTACGAGCAGTACTTC. Its protein product is CAWSGYNAYEQYF. The whole variable domain, remainder taken from reference TRBV30 and TRBJ2-7, is SQTIHQWPATLVQPVGSPLSLECTVEGTSNPNLYWYRQAAGRGLQLLFYSVGIGQISSEVPQNLSASRPQDRQFILSSKKLLLSDSGFYLCAWSGYNAYEQYFGPGTRLTVT.

This clonotype turned up a few times. The CDR3 protein is CASSSGLNTGELFF. The CDR3 DNA reads as TGCGCCAGCAGCTCCGGGCTGAACACCGGGGAGCTGTTTTTT. The V call is TRBV5-1, the J call TRBJ2-2; D unresolved. This CDR3 is 14 amino acids long. V was pared by 3 bases and J by 1 base, with 7 bases between. Looked up from germline, CDR1 is SGHRS and CDR2 is YFSETQ.

In this sample, this clonotype turned up many times. This chain links TRBV7-2 with TRBJ2-1, with no clear D. CDR3 length: 13 residues. V lost 7 bases, J lost 5 bases, and 12 bases lay in between. Germline CDR1 is SGHTA and CDR2 is FQGNSA. This chain's CDR3 is CASTGYVDNEQFF. CDR3 coding DNA: TGTGCCAGCACCGGTTATGTAGACAATGAGCAGTTCTTC.

This clonotype has at least ten counts. The chain uses TRBV9 and TRBJ1-1, with D possibly matching TRBD1 (5 bases). The CDR3 loop spans 13 amino acids. From germline, CDR1 is SGDLS and CDR2 YYNGEE. V gave up 3 bases and J gave up 1 base, with 7 bases separating them. CDR3 loop: CASSAGGNTEAFF. CDR3 nucleotide sequence: TGTGCCAGCAGCGCCGGGGGGAACACTGAAGCTTTCTTT.

This clonotype was observed many times. The chain links TRBV27 to TRBJ2-5, with 8 bases fitting TRBD2. CDR1 and CDR2 from the germline V gene are MNHEY and SMNVEV (reference sequence). The CDR3 is 15 amino acids. Trimming at V came to 7 bases and at J to 1 base, leaving 8 bases not matched to a gene. The CDR3 sequence: CASTLRGAGQETQYF. CDR3 sequence (DNA): TGTGCCAGCACCCTGCGGGGGGCTGGCCAAGAGACCCAGTACTTC.

In its sample, this clonotype was seen many times. The rearrangement joins TRBV20-1 to TRBJ1-5; D perhaps matches TRBD1 (5 bases). In germline, CDR1 is DFQATT, CDR2 SNEGSKA (reference sequence). Trimming shortened V by 5 bases and J by 4 bases, and 12 bases separated the two germline ends. The CDR3 runs 13 residues. CDR3 residues: CSALRQLNQPQHF. CDR3 DNA: TGCAGTGCTCTTAGACAGCTAAATCAGCCCCAGCATTTT.

This clonotype was seen at least ten times. V usage is TRBV12-3 or TRBV12-4 and J usage is TRBJ1-3; no reliable D call. This CDR3 region has 15 residues. V was clipped by 6 bases and J by 0 bases, with 12 bases between them. The CDR3 sequence: CASRSPGSSGNTIYF. The CDR3 DNA sequence: TGTGCCAGCAGATCCCCGGGCAGCTCTGGAAACACCATATATTTT.

This clonotype was detected a few times. The chain couples TRBV7-3 to TRBJ2-3, with 7 bases lining up with TRBD1. This CDR3 spans 16 amino acids. With 5 bases clipped from V and 4 bases from J, the junction kept 12 bases outside the gene matches. The germline V gene encodes CDR1 SGHTA and CDR2 FQGTGA. The CDR3 loop is CASSPTGTASPDTQYF. DNA of the CDR3: TGTGCCAGCAGCCCAACCGGGACAGCGTCGCCAGATACGCAGTATTTT.

The sample holds many counts of this clonotype. V is TRBV27 and J is TRBJ1-1; TRBD1 matches at 7 bases. The CDR3 spans 14 residues. CDR1 is MNHEY, CDR2 SMNVEV, per germline (reference sequence). Trimming removed 8 bases from V and 4 bases from J; junction bases left unmatched: 10. The CDR3 region is CASAYRGQSTEAFF. In DNA form, the CDR3 reads TGTGCCAGCGCCTACAGGGGCCAGAGCACTGAAGCTTTCTTT.

Many counts were recorded for this clonotype. The chain uses TRBV28 and TRBJ2-5; a possible D gene is TRBD2 (5 bases). The V end lost 5 bases, the J end lost 5 bases, and 18 bases lay between the germline ends. The CDR3 contains 15 residues. The germline CDR1 and CDR2 sequences are MDHEN and SYDVKM. CDR3 nucleotide sequence: TGTGCCAGCAGTACCCACTGGACCTCGGGGGAGACCCAGTACTTC. Translated: CASSTHWTSGETQYF.

The chain employs TRBV20-1 and TRBJ1-5; D ambiguous. Germline V gives CDR1 DFQATT, CDR2 SNEGSKA (reference sequence). Trimming removed 5 bases from V and 5 bases from J, with 10 bases in between. This CDR3 contains 12 residues. As DNA, the CDR3 is TGCAGTGCTTCCAAACCCGATCAGCCCCAGCATTTT. Its protein product is CSASKPDQPQHF.

This clonotype came up many times. The chain joins TRBV6-4 to TRBJ1-2; D gene ambiguous. The CDR3 spans 12 residues. The germline V gene encodes CDR1 MRHNA and CDR2 SNTAGT. Trimming cost V 8 bases and J 4 bases, with 11 bases left between them. CDR3 nucleotides: TGTGCCAGCTTCGACGTGTTCTATGGCTACACCTTC. It is translated as CASFDVFYGYTF.

This clonotype occurred many times. The chain employs TRBV6-1 and TRBJ2-7; 7 positions agree with TRBD2. Germline loops: CDR1 MNHNS, CDR2 SASEGT. The CDR3 consists of 14 residues. J lost 2 bases, V lost 2 bases, and 3 bases had no gene match. The CDR3 protein is CASSELAGPYEQYF. The DNA of the CDR3 is TGTGCCAGCAGTGAATTAGCGGGTCCCTACGAGCAGTACTTC.

Ten or more counts support this clonotype. CDR3 in amino acids: CASRQKSGQGPTGQHF. Here the CDR3 DNA reads TGTGCCAGCAGGCAGAAGAGTGGACAGGGGCCGACAGGCCAGCATTTT. The chain has TRBV6-5 and TRBJ1-5; 9 positions agree with TRBD1. Unmatched junction bases numbered 18, after V lost 6 bases and J lost 12 bases. CDR1 and CDR2 from the germline V gene are MNHEY and SVGAGI. This CDR3 has 16 amino acids.

In this sample, this clonotype turned up many times. The chain is built from TRBV7-2 and TRBJ1-6, with D unclear. Trimming cost V 1 base and J 10 bases, with 17 bases left between them. CDR3 size: 16 residues. Per the germline V gene, CDR1 is SGHTA and CDR2 is FQGNSA. The CDR3 protein is CASSLVRPSLDSPLHF. CDR3 bases: TGTGCCAGCAGCTTAGTGCGCCCCTCCTTGGACTCACCCCTCCACTTT.

This clonotype was seen repeatedly, ten times or more. V and J are TRBV6-6 and TRBJ1-4; perhaps TRBD1 as D (5 bases). This CDR3 contains 15 residues. Germline values: CDR1 MNHNY, CDR2 SVGAGI (reference sequence). V was pared by 5 bases and J by 5 bases, with 15 bases between. This chain's CDR3 is CASSPPGTKNEKLFF. CDR3 DNA: TGTGCCAGCAGTCCTCCCGGGACGAAGAATGAAAAACTGTTTTTT.

This clonotype was seen only a few times. CDR3 DNA: TGTGCCAGCAGCTTTGGTCTAAGCGAGCAGTACTTC. Protein product: CASSFGLSEQYF. The chain couples TRBV5-6 to TRBJ2-7; D is undetermined. CDR1 SGHDT and CDR2 YYEEEE come from the germline V gene. The CDR3 has 12 amino acids. Trimming took 2 bases from V and 6 from J, leaving 9 bases between them.

This clonotype was observed a few times. The chain uses TRBV7-6 and TRBJ1-3, with D perhaps TRBD1 (5 bases). From germline, CDR1 is SGHVS and CDR2 FNYEAQ. The CDR3 spans 12 residues. V lost 8 bases to trimming and J lost 4 bases, with 9 bases between them. DNA of the CDR3: TGTGCCAGCGCAGGGCTCGGAAACACCATATATTTT. Translation: CASAGLGNTIYF.

This clonotype was observed many times. The J gene is TRBJ2-1, the V gene TRBV7-2, with a weak D call TRBD2 (7 bases). Trimming cost V 3 bases and J 3 bases, with 12 bases left between them. Looked up from germline, CDR1 is SGHTA and CDR2 is FQGNSA. The CDR3 spans 15 residues. The CDR3 coding sequence is TGTGCCAGCAGCTTGGGCGGGGGCGTCTACAATGAGCAGTTCTTC. It codes for CASSLGGGVYNEQFF.